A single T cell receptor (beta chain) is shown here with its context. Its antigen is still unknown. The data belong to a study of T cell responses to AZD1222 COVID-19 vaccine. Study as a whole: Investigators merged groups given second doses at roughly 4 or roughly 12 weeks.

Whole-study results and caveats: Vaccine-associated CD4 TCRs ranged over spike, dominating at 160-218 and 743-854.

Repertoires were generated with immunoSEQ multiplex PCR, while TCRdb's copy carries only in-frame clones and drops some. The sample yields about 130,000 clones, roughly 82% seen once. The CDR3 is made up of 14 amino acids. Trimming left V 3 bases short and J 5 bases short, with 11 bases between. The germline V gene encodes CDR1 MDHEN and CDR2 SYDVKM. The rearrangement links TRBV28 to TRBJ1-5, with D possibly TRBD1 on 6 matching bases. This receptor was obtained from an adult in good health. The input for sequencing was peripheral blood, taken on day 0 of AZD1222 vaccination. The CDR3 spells CASSLEQGYQPQHF. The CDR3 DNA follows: TGTGCCAGCAGTTTGGAACAGGGTTATCAGCCCCAGCATTTT.